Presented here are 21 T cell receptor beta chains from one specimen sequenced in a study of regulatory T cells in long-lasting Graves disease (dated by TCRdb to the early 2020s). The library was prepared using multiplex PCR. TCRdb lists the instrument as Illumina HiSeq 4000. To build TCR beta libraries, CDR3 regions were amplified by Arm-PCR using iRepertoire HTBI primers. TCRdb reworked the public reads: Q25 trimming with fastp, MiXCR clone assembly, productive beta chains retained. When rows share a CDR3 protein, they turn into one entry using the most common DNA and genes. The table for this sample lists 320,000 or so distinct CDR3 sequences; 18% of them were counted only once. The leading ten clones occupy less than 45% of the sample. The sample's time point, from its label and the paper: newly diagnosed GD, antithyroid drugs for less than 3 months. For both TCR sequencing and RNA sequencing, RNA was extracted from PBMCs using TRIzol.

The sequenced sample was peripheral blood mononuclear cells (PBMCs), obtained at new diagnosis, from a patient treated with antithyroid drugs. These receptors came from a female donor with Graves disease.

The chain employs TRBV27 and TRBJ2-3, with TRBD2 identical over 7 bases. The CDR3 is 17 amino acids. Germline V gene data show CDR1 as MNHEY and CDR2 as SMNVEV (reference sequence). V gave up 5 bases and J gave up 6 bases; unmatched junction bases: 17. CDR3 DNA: TGTGCCAGCAGTACTCAATTCGGGGGGTCCCGCGGGGATACGCAGTATTTT. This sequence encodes CASSTQFGGSRGDTQYF.

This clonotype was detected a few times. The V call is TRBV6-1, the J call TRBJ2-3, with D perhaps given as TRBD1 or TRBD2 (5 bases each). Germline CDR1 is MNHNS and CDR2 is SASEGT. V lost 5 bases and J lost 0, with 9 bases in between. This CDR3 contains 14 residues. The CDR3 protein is CASSTGLSTDTQYF. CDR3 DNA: TGTGCCAGCAGTACGGGGCTTAGCACAGATACGCAGTATTTT.

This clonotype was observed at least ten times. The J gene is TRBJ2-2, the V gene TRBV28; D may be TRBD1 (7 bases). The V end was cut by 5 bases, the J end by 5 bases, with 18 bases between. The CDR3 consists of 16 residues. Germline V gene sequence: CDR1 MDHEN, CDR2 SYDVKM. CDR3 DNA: TGTGCCAGCAGTGCCCTGCAGGGGGGCGAAACCGGGGAGCTGTTTTTT. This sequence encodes CASSALQGGETGELFF.

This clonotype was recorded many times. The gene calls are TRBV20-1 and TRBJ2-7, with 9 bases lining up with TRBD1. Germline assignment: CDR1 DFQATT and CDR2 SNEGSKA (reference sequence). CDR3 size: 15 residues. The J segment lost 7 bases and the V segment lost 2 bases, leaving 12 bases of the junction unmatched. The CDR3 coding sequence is TGCAGTGCTAGACATATAGGACAGGGGTTAAGGGAGCAGTACTTC. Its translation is CSARHIGQGLREQYF.

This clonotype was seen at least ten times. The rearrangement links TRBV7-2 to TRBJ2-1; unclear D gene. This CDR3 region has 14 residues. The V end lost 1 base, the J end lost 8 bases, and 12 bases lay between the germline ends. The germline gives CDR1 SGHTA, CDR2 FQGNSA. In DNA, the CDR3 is TGTGCCAGCAGCTTAGGGGTGATTGGAGATGAGCAGTTCTTC. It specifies CASSLGVIGDEQFF. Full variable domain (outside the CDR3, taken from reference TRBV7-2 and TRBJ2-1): GAGVSQSPSNKVTEKGKDVELRCDPISGHTALYWYRQSLGQGLEFLIYFQGNSAPDKSGLPSDRFSAERTGGSVSTLTIQRTQQEDSAVYLCASSLGVIGDEQFFGPGTRLTVL.

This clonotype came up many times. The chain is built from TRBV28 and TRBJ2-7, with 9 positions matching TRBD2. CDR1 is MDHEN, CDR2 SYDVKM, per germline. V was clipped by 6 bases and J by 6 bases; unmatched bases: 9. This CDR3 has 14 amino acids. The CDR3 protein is CASSDSGRKSEQYF. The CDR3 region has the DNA TGTGCCAGCAGCGATAGCGGGAGAAAGAGCGAGCAGTACTTC.

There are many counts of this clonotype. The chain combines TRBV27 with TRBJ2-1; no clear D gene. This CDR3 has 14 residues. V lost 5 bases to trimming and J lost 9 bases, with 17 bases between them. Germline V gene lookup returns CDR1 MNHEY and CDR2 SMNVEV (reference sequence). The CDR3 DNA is TGTGCCAGCAGTCCCCCCCCATGGCCTGGTGAGCAGTTCTTC. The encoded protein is CASSPPPWPGEQFF.

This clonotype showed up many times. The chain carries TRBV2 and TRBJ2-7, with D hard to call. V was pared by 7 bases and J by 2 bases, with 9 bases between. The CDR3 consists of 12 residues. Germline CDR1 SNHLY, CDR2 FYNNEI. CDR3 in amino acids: CASKLGTYEQYF. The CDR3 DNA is TGTGCCAGCAAGCTCGGAACCTACGAGCAGTACTTC.

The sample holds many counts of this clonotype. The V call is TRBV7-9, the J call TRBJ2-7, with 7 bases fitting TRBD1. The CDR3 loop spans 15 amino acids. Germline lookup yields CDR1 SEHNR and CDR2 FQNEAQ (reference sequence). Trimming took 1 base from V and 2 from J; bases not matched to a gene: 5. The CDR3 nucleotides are TGTGCCAGCAGCTTAGATCGGGACAGCACCTACGAGCAGTACTTC. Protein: CASSLDRDSTYEQYF.

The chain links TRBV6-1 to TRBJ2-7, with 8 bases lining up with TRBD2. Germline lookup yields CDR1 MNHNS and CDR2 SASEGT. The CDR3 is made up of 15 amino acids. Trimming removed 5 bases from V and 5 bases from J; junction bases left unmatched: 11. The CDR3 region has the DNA TGTGCCAGCAGTACACTGGGGGCGGGGGGCGACGAGCAGTACTTC. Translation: CASSTLGAGGDEQYF.

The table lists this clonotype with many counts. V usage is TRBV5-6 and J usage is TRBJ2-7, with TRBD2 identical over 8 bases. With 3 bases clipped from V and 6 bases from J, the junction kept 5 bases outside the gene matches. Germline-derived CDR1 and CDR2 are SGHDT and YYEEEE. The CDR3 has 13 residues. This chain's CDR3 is CASSSRTSSEQYF. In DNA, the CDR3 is TGTGCCAGCAGCTCCCGGACTAGCTCCGAGCAGTACTTC.

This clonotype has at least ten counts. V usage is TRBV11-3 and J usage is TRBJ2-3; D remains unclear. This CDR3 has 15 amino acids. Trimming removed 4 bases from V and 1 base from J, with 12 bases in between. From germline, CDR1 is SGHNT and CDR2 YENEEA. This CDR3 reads CASSSTRLGTDTQYF. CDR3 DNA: TGTGCCAGCAGCTCGACACGTCTCGGCACAGATACGCAGTATTTT.

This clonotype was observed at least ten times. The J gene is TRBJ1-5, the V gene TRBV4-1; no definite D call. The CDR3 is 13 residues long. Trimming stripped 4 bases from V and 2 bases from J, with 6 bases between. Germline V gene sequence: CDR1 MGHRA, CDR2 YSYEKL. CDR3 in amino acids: CASSPVRNQPQHF. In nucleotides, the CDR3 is TGCGCCAGCAGCCCGGTCCGCAATCAGCCCCAGCATTTT.

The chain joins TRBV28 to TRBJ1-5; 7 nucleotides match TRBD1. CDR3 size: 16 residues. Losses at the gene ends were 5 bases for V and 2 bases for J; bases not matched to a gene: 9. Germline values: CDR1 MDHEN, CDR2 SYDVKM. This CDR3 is CASSLHRGVCNQPQHF. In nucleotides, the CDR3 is TGTGCCAGCAGTCTCCACAGGGGCGTTTGCAATCAGCCCCAGCATTTT.

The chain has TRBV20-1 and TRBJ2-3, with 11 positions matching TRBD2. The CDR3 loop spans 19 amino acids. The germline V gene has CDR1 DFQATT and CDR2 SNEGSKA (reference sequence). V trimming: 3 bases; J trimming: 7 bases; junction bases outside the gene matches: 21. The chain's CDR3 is CSARGSGTSGQRRWNTQYF. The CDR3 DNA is TGCAGTGCTAGGGGATCCGGGACTAGCGGCCAACGGAGGTGGAATACGCAGTATTTT.

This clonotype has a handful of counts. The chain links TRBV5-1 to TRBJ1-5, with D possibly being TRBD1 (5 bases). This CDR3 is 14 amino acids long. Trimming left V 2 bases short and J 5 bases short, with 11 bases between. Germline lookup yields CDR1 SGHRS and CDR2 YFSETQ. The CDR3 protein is CASSFSGRDQPQHF. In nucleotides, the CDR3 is TGCGCCAGCAGCTTCTCAGGGAGGGATCAGCCCCAGCATTTT. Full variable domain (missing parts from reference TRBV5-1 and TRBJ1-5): KAGVTQTPRYLIKTRGQQVTLSCSPISGHRSVSWYQQTPGQGLQFLFEYFSETQRNKGNFPGRFSGRQFSNSRSEMNVSTLELGDSALYLCASSFSGRDQPQHFGDGTRLSIL.

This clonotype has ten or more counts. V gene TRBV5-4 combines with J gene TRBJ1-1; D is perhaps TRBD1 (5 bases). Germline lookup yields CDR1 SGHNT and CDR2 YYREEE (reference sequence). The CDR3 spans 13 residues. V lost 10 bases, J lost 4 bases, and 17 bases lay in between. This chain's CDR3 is CAVNFPRATEAFF. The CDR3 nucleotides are TGTGCCGTAAATTTTCCCAGGGCCACTGAAGCTTTCTTT.

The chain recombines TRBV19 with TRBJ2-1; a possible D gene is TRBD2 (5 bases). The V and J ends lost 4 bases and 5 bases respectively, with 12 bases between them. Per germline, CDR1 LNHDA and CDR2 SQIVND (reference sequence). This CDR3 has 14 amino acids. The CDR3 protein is CASSRSHGNNEQFF. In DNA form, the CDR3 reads TGTGCCAGTAGTAGGAGTCACGGGAACAATGAGCAGTTCTTC.

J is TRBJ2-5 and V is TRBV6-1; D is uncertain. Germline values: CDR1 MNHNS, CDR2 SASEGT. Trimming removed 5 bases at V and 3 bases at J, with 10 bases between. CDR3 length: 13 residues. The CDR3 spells CASSTREKETQYF. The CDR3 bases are TGTGCCAGCAGTACCCGCGAGAAAGAGACCCAGTACTTC.

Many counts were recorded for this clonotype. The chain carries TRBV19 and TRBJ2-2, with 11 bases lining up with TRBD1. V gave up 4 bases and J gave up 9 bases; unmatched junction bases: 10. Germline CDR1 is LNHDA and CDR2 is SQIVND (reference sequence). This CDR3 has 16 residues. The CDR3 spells CASSSSGTGGGRELFF. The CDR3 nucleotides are TGTGCCAGTAGTAGCTCTGGGACAGGGGGGGGGCGGGAGCTGTTTTTT.

The DNA of the CDR3 is TGCAGTGCTCGAACGGGACAGAGCTACGAGCAGTACTTC. Amino acid sequence: CSARTGQSYEQYF. The chain couples TRBV20-1 to TRBJ2-7; TRBD1 matches 7 bases. This CDR3 comprises 13 residues. Trimming at V came to 5 bases and at J to 3 bases, leaving 7 bases not matched to a gene. The germline CDR1 and CDR2 sequences are DFQATT and SNEGSKA (reference sequence).